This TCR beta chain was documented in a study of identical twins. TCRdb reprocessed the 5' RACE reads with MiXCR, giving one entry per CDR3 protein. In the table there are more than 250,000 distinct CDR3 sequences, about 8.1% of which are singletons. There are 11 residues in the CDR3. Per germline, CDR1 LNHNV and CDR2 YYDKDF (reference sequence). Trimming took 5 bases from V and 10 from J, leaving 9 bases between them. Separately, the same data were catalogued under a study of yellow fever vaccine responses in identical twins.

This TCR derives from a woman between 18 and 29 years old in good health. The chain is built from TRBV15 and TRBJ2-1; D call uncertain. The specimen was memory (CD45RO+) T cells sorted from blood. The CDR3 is CATSSVVEQFF. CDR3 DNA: TGTGCCACCAGCTCGGTAGTGGAGCAGTTCTTC.